The sequence of this T cell receptor beta chain was determined in a study of identical twins listed by TCRdb under 2016. For the study in its entirety: To test whether fetal clonotypes persist, this study deep-sequenced TCR alpha and beta repertoires from monozygotic twins, from unrelated adults of various ages, and from cord blood. Replicate twin experiments were performed at different times using different library preparation protocols to rule out contamination.

Only healthy Caucasian donors were included. The twin cohort comprised three pairs of female monozygotic twins, all aged roughly 18 to 30 years. Positive isolation kits from Invitrogen were used to isolate the CD4+ and CD8+ T cell populations. Overall results and qualifications from the work: The excess sharing between twins in beta out-of-frame sequences was weaker because fewer shared sequences reduced the signal-to-noise ratio. Recombination models systematically underestimated out-of-frame TCR alpha sharing in monozygotic twins but agreed with sharing between unrelated individuals. Because the same donors could not be followed over many years, conclusions were based on cross-sectional statistical analysis. Compared with coincidental sharing between unrelated individuals, out-of-frame TCR alpha sequences shared between twins had an excess of sequences with low generation probability. Fewer insertions were carried by abundant cord blood beta clonotypes; a weaker similar trend was observed in young adult naive repertoires, while no such trend was observed in memory repertoires. Invariant T cells such as MAIT and iNKT could partly confound zero-insertion analyses, though diverse VJ usage argued against this for most clonotypes.

Receptor amplification or capture employed 5' RACE. The reads were generated on an Illumina HiSeq 2000. Template switching added a universal primer binding site, and the final cDNA carried a unique molecular identifier that allowed TCR cDNA molecules to be counted accurately. Specific primers in the conserved constant-segment region were used to synthesize first-strand cDNA for the TCR alpha and beta chains. To control for contamination, each cDNA library was double barcoded with a SMART-Mk sample barcode plus Illumina barcodes. Two successive PCR steps introduced TruSeq adapter sequences along with Illumina sample barcodes. TCR alpha and beta cDNA libraries were sequenced on the Illumina HiSeq platform with custom primers. Per the authors' processing: Unique molecular identifiers were extracted from raw reads with MiGEC, and CDR3 positions were determined with MiXCR. For each individual, recombination models were inferred using an EM algorithm with the repgenHMM and IGoR tools. The analysis of shared clonotypes was done with the tcR package in R, with sharing normalized by the product of cloneset sizes. To study raw recombination without the effects of thymic and clonal selection, out-of-frame nonproductive sequences were analyzed. The raw public reads went through TCRdb reprocessing: fastp at Q25, MiXCR clone calling, in-frame beta chains kept. Rows matching on CDR3 protein sequence are summarized as one entry with the most common DNA and genes. The V and J calls shown here were made by TCRdb, not taken from the authors' results. Across this sample there are a few hundred thousand distinct CDR3 sequences, with about 8.3% seen only once. The top ten constitute 3% of the sample.

As to this clonotype: The antigen this receptor binds is unknown. A much larger clone sits a single nucleotide away, making a read error possible.

Per the germline V gene, SGDLS is the CDR1 and YYNGEE is the CDR2. The CDR3 spans 16 residues, from the cysteine through the phenylalanine. The entry retains the CDR3 DNA only, 48 bases that are in frame from base 1. Here V drops 3 bases and J drops 5 bases, and the junction holds 5 bases not matched to any gene. These data were also reused for a study on yellow fever vaccine responses in identical twins. As noted in the second study: According to the authors, the vaccine-induced T cell response in identical twins seemed to be partly convergent and partly specific to each individual. In identical twins, the study followed T cell clones that responded to the vaccine with precision.

The sequenced sample was CD8+ T cells sorted from blood. This sequence was found in a young woman in good health. The chain joins TRBV9 to TRBJ2-3, and TRBD2 aligns with 14 junction nucleotides. The CDR3 amino acid sequence is: CASSGTSGGTIDTQYF. At the DNA level, the sequence is TGTGCCAGCAGCGGGACTAGCGGGGGGACCATAGATACGCAGTATTTT.